The present T cell receptor (beta chain) was sequenced within a study of blood T cell repertoires in COVID-19. About the study: T cells, B-cell-depleted T cells, or PBMCs supplied cDNA or gDNA.

Assay used: immunoSEQ multiplex PCR; TCRdb lists only in-frame clones, some missing. The data show 450,000 or so clones, 75% to 90% seen once. The TCR sequence derives from a man between 18 and 35 years old with COVID-19, enrolled during active disease. Sequencing was done on a sample of peripheral blood.

The CDR3 reads CASSLAWGGQPQHF. The CDR3 bases are TGTGCCAGCAGCTTGGCGTGGGGCGGTCAGCCCCAGCATTTT. The chain links TRBV5-5 to TRBJ1-5; tentatively, D is TRBD1 (5 bases). The CDR3 is 14 residues long. V lost 0 bases to trimming and J lost 6 bases, with 10 bases between them. The germline gives CDR1 SGHKS, CDR2 YYEKEE (reference sequence).